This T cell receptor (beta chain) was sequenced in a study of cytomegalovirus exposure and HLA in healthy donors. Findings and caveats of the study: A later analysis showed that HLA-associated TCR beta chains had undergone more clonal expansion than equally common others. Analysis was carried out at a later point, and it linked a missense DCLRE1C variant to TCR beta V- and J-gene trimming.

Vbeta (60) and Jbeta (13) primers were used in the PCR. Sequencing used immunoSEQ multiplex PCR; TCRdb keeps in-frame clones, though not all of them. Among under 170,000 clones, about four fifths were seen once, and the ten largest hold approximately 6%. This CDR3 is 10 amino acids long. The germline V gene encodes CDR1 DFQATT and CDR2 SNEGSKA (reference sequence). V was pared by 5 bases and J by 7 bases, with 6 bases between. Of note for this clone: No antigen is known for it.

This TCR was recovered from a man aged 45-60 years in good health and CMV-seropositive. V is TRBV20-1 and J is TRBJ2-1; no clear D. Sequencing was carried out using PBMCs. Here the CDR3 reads CSALKNEQFF. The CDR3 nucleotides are TGCAGTGCTCTAAAAAATGAGCAGTTCTTC.